This is a list of T cell receptor beta chains from one sample in a study of T cell responses to AZD1222 COVID-19 vaccine. The table came from immunoSEQ multiplex PCR; TCRdb's copy has only in-frame clones and leaves some out. The table includes under 150,000 clones, about 89% detected once. This specimen consisted of peripheral blood, obtained on day 0 of AZD1222 vaccination. These receptor sequences come from an adult in good health. The CDR3 runs from the conserved cysteine through the conserved F or W. D genes are given only for firm matches. Part of the rows lack a size; the others show once, few, many or a class for expanded clones.

clone size,D gene,V gene,J gene,CDR3 protein,CDR3 DNA
.,.,TRBV7-9,TRBJ1-3,CASSAQVRGRLTGNTIYF,TGTGCCAGCAGCGCCCAAGTCAGGGGTCGTCTTACTGGAAACACCATATATTTT
.,TRBD1,TRBV3-1/TRBV3-2,TRBJ2-3,CASSLRTGRTDTQYF,TGTGCCAGCAGCCTCCGGACAGGGAGGACAGATACGCAGTATTTT
.,TRBD1,TRBV9,TRBJ2-7,CASGQGSYEQYF,TGTGCCTCAGGACAGGGATCGTACGAGCAGTACTTC
many,.,TRBV9,TRBJ1-6,CASSVRHRSSYNSPLHF,TGTGCCAGCAGCGTAAGACACAGGAGCTCCTATAATTCACCCCTCCACTTT
.,.,TRBV4-2,TRBJ1-5,CASSQAASNQPQHF,TGTGCCAGCAGCCAAGCGGCAAGCAATCAGCCCCAGCATTTT
.,.,TRBV3-1/TRBV3-2,TRBJ1-3,CASSPLGGNTIYF,TGTGCCAGCAGCCCTCTGGGAGGAAACACCATATATTTT
.,.,TRBV6-5,TRBJ1-5,CASSYSEGQPQHF,TGTGCCAGCAGTTACTCGGAGGGACAGCCCCAGCATTTT
once,TRBD1,TRBV7-2,TRBJ1-2,CASSSGTGKEGYTF,TGTGCCAGCAGCTCCGGGACAGGGAAAGAGGGCTACACCTTC
.,TRBD1,TRBV6-2/TRBV6-3,TRBJ2-4,CASSSTGVRAKNIQYF,TGTGCCAGCAGTTCGACAGGGGTGAGGGCCAAAAACATTCAGTACTTC
once,.,TRBV5-6,TRBJ2-5,CASRLRAGVETQYF,TGTGCCAGCAGGTTACGGGCTGGGGTAGAGACCCAGTACTTC
few,TRBD1,TRBV20-1,TRBJ1-2,CSATDRGAYGYTF,TGCAGTGCTACTGACAGGGGGGCTTACGGCTACACCTTC
.,.,TRBV5-1,TRBJ1-1,CASSAGNTEAFF,TGCGCCAGCAGCGCAGGGAACACTGAAGCTTTCTTT
.,.,TRBV25-1,TRBJ2-3,CASSRTGADTQYF,TGTGCCAGCAGTCGCACGGGGGCAGATACGCAGTATTTT
.,.,TRBV6-5,TRBJ1-2,CASSPIKVSNYGYTF,TGTGCCAGCAGCCCGATCAAGGTCAGCAACTATGGCTACACCTTC
.,.,TRBV29-1,TRBJ1-1,CSVERTGDTEAFF,TGCAGCGTTGAGCGGACCGGGGACACTGAAGCTTTCTTT
.,TRBD1,TRBV28,TRBJ2-2,CASSSTIIPPGGANREDTGELFF,TGTGCCAGCAGTTCAACAATTATTCCCCCAGGGGGCGCAAACCGGGAAGACACCGGGGAGCTGTTTTTT
.,TRBD1,TRBV5-6,TRBJ1-2,CASSPGQGAFYGYTF,TGTGCCAGCAGCCCAGGACAGGGGGCCTTCTATGGCTACACCTTC
.,TRBD2,TRBV27,TRBJ2-5,CASGTRQETQYF,TGTGCCAGCGGGACTAGGCAAGAGACCCAGTACTTC
.,TRBD1,TRBV25-1,TRBJ2-5,CASSEWGTGRGETQYF,TGTGCCAGCAGTGAATGGGGGACAGGGAGGGGAGAGACCCAGTACTTC
.,TRBD2,TRBV7-3,TRBJ2-1,CASSFRTSGMGEQFF,TGTGCCAGCAGCTTTCGGACTAGCGGGATGGGTGAGCAGTTCTTC
.,.,TRBV3-1/TRBV3-2,TRBJ1-6,CASSSTFNSPLHF,TGTGCCAGCAGCTCTACTTTTAACTCACCCCTCCACTTT
.,.,TRBV18,TRBJ2-2,CASSEGRQNTGELFF,TGTGCCAGCTCGGAAGGACGGCAAAACACCGGGGAGCTGTTTTTT
.,TRBD1,TRBV5-1,TRBJ2-2,CASSPGTGWAGELFF,TGCGCCAGCAGCCCCGGGACAGGGTGGGCCGGGGAGCTGTTTTTT
.,TRBD1,TRBV30,TRBJ2-1,CAGATGTGGAGPFF,TGTGCCGGGGCAACCGGGACAGGGGGCGCGGGTCCGTTCTTC
.,.,TRBV19,TRBJ1-4,CASSIGGRVFEKLFF,TGTGCCAGTAGTATCGGGGGCAGGGTGTTTGAAAAACTGTTTTTT
.,.,TRBV10-2,TRBJ1-2,CASLATEASGGYTF,TGCGCCAGCTTGGCTACAGAGGCCAGTGGTGGCTACACCTTC
.,.,TRBV3-1/TRBV3-2,TRBJ1-1,CASSLENTEAFF,TGTGCCAGCAGCTTAGAGAACACTGAAGCTTTCTTT
.,TRBD2,TRBV6-2/TRBV6-3,TRBJ2-3,CASSYLPTSGPYSTDTQYF,TGTGCCAGCAGTTACCTCCCGACTAGCGGACCCTATAGCACAGATACGCAGTATTTT
.,.,TRBV11-2,TRBJ2-1,CASSPSRQDNEQFF,TGTGCCAGCAGCCCTTCTCGACAGGACAATGAGCAGTTCTTC
few,.,TRBV10-3,TRBJ2-7,CAISETEFTYEQYF,TGTGCCATCAGTGAGACGGAGTTCACCTACGAGCAGTACTTC
.,TRBD2,TRBV7-2,TRBJ2-2,CASSTSGSYTGELFF,TGTGCCAGCAGTACTAGCGGGAGTTACACCGGGGAGCTGTTTTTT
.,.,TRBV4-2,TRBJ1-6,CASSQERVNSPLHF,TGTGCCAGCAGCCAAGAGCGAGTTAATTCACCCCTCCACTTT
.,.,TRBV19,TRBJ2-7,CASSPRDQGEQYF,TGTGCCAGTAGTCCCCGGGACCAGGGAGAGCAGTACTTC
.,.,TRBV19,TRBJ2-1,CASSENNYNEQFF,TGTGCCAGTAGTGAAAACAATTACAATGAGCAGTTCTTC
.,TRBD1,TRBV5-6,TRBJ1-6,CASSLGTGRHSPLHF,TGTGCCAGCAGCTTGGGGACAGGGAGGCATTCACCCCTCCACTTT